A single sample gave rise to the 27 T cell receptor beta chains below, sequenced in a study of early T cells in non-severe SARS-CoV-2 infection. TCRdb reprocessed the 5' RACE reads via MiXCR and lists one record per CDR3 protein. The data show roughly 53,000 distinct CDR3 sequences, with roughly an eighth seen just once and approximately 2.5% held by the top ten. The material sequenced was whole blood, taken at baseline. All receptors derive from an adult who was a healthcare worker with PCR-confirmed SARS-CoV-2 infection or an uninfected control (not recorded which).

This sequence joins TRBV20-1 and TRBJ2-2; 13 bases agree with TRBD2. Germline V lookup: CDR1 DFQATT, CDR2 SNEGSKA (reference sequence). Trimming cost V 4 bases and J 6 bases; bases outside gene matches: 8. The CDR3 is 16 amino acids. CDR3 nucleotides: TGCAGTGCTACAACCGGACTAGCGGGAGTATCCGGGGAGCTGTTTTTT. It translates to CSATTGLAGVSGELFF.

The rearrangement uses TRBV11-2 and TRBJ2-5; TRBD1 might be the D (8 bases). Germline assignment: CDR1 SGHAT and CDR2 FQNNGV. With 5 bases removed from V and 4 bases from J, the gap between germline ends came to 17 bases. CDR3 length: 15 amino acids. CDR3 in DNA: TGTGCCAGCAGCCTCCGGACAGGGAGGGGAGAGACCCAGTACTTC. Amino acid sequence: CASSLRTGRGETQYF.

This clonotype occurred a few times. The chain employs TRBV21-1 and TRBJ2-7; the D call of TRBD1 is as the table states it, not checked on the DNA. TRBV21-1 is recorded as a pseudogene. There are 14 residues in the CDR3. This chain's CDR3 is CASSKAGQADEQYF. The CDR3 coding sequence is TGTGCCAGCAGCAAAGCAGGACAGGCGGACGAGCAGTACTTC.

Only a few counts were recorded for this clonotype. The V and J genes are TRBV6-5 and TRBJ2-3, with unresolved D. Germline CDR1 is MNHEY and CDR2 is SVGAGI. Trimming stripped 2 bases from V and 0 bases from J, with 6 bases between. The CDR3 contains 14 residues. CDR3 residues: CASSYTSSTDTQYF. The DNA for the CDR3 is TGTGCCAGCAGTTACACCTCTAGCACAGATACGCAGTATTTT.

The chain is built from TRBV5-4 and TRBJ2-1; D gene ambiguous. The CDR3 has 15 residues. V was trimmed by 0 bases and J by 0 bases, leaving 7 bases between them. Looked up from germline, CDR1 is SGHNT and CDR2 is YYREEE (reference sequence). The CDR3 loop reads CASSLAKSSYNEQFF. For the CDR3, the DNA is TGTGCCAGCAGCTTGGCCAAGAGCTCCTACAATGAGCAGTTCTTC. Full variable domain (rest looked up from reference TRBV5-4 and TRBJ2-1): ETGVTQSPTHLIKTRGQQVTLRCSSQSGHNTVSWYQQALGQGPQFIFQYYREEENGRGNFPPRFSGLQFPNYSSELNVNALELDDSALYLCASSLAKSSYNEQFFGPGTRLTVL.

This clonotype showed up just a few times. J is TRBJ2-6 and V is TRBV7-9, with a possible D match to TRBD1 (6 bases). Germline V lookup: CDR1 SEHNR, CDR2 FQNEAQ (reference sequence). Trimming pared 4 bases from V and 3 bases from J, leaving 13 bases between. This CDR3 is 16 amino acids long. The CDR3 sequence: CASSSIRGDGANVLTF. The DNA for the CDR3 is TGTGCCAGCAGCTCAATCAGGGGCGATGGGGCCAACGTCCTGACTTTC.

This clonotype was seen a single time. The V call is TRBV29-1, the J call TRBJ1-1; D gene ambiguous. The CDR3 contains 12 residues. V lost 8 bases, J lost 1 base, and 11 bases lay in between. CDR1 and CDR2 from the germline V gene are SQVTM and ANQGSEA. The CDR3 reads CSFRTANTEAFF. The CDR3 coding sequence is TGCAGCTTCCGGACGGCGAACACTGAAGCTTTCTTT.

This CDR3 is CASRGVDQPQHF. CDR3 bases: TGTGCCAGCAGAGGGGTAGATCAGCCCCAGCATTTT. The J gene is TRBJ1-5, the V gene TRBV25-1; weak D call: TRBD1 (5 bases). Trimming removed 6 bases from V and 5 bases from J, with 8 bases in between. The germline V gene has CDR1 MGHDK and CDR2 SYGVNS. The CDR3 has 12 residues.

This clonotype occurred a few times. V usage is TRBV7-2 and J usage is TRBJ2-3; D not resolved. The CDR3 is 15 amino acids. Between the trimmed V and J ends, which lost 3 bases and 1 base, there was a span of 11 bases. Germline V CDR1 and CDR2: SGHTA, FQGNSA. In DNA form, the CDR3 reads TGTGCCAGCAGCTTTTTCGACCCAGGCACAGATACGCAGTATTTT. As protein: CASSFFDPGTDTQYF.

This clonotype was detected ten times or more. The chain uses TRBV6-2 or TRBV6-3 and TRBJ1-5; no clear D. From germline, CDR1 is MNHEY and CDR2 SVGEGT. CDR3 length equals 12 residues. Trimming shortened V by 2 bases and J by 5 bases, and 4 bases separated the two germline ends. The CDR3 nucleotides read TGTGCCAGCAGTTACCCTTATCAGCCCCAGCATTTT. Protein: CASSYPYQPQHF.

This clonotype was picked up a small number of times. The chain recombines TRBV12-3 or TRBV12-4 with TRBJ2-1; 7 nucleotides align to TRBD2. CDR3 length: 11 residues. V was clipped by 3 bases and J by 11 bases; unmatched bases: 1. The CDR3 DNA reads TGTGCCAGCAGTTTGAGCGGGAAGCAGTTCTTC. Amino acids: CASSLSGKQFF.

J is TRBJ2-3 and V is TRBV7-8, with TRBD1 identical over 10 bases. The CDR3 has 14 residues. Trimming took 5 bases from V and 6 from J; bases not matched to a gene: 5. The V gene's germline CDR1 is SGHVS and CDR2 FQNEAQ. The CDR3 region has the DNA TGTGCCAGCAGCCTGACAGGGGGCCCCGATACGCAGTATTTT. Its protein is CASSLTGGPDTQYF. Supplemented by reference TRBV7-8 and TRBJ2-3, the full variable domain reads GAGVSQSPRYKVAKRGQDVALRCDPISGHVSLFWYQQALGQGPEFLTYFQNEAQLDKSGLPSDRFFAERPEGSVSTLKIQRTQQEDSAVYLCASSLTGGPDTQYFGPGTRLTVL.

The V gene is TRBV20-1, the J gene TRBJ2-5; the D gene could be TRBD1 or TRBD2 (5 bases each). The CDR3 consists of 13 residues. Germline assignment: CDR1 DFQATT and CDR2 SNEGSKA (reference sequence). Between the trimmed V and J ends, which lost 4 bases and 9 bases, there was a span of 18 bases. CDR3 coding DNA: TGCAGTGCTATTTGGGACCTCCGAGGGGCCCAGTACTTC. Translation gives CSAIWDLRGAQYF.

The chain combines TRBV2 with TRBJ2-3, with D tentatively TRBD2 (6 bases). CDR3 size: 11 residues. Germline V gene data show CDR1 as SNHLY and CDR2 as FYNNEI. V lost 11 bases and J lost 3, with 9 bases in between. CDR3 region: CAGGRTDTQYF. The DNA of the CDR3 is TGTGCCGGGGGGAGGACAGATACGCAGTATTTT.

This sequence joins TRBV29-1 and TRBJ2-3; TRBD2 matches at 9 bases. The CDR3 totals 15 residues. Germline CDR1 reads SQVTM; CDR2 reads ANQGSEA. The trim removed 3 bases at V and 0 bases at J, leaving 4 bases unmatched. The CDR3 DNA reads TGCAGCGTTGAGGCTAGCGGGGCAAGCACAGATACGCAGTATTTT. It codes for CSVEASGASTDTQYF.

The chain uses TRBV7-2 and TRBJ1-6, with 7 bases identical to TRBD1. Germline V gene sequence: CDR1 SGHTA, CDR2 FQGNSA. The J segment lost 7 bases and the V segment lost 5 bases, leaving 5 bases of the junction unmatched. This CDR3 has 14 residues. CDR3 sequence: CASSPRTGNSPLHF. The CDR3 DNA reads as TGTGCCAGCAGCCCTCGGACAGGCAATTCACCCCTCCACTTT.

The chain combines TRBV7-8 with TRBJ2-5; the D gene is possibly TRBD1 (6 bases). Germline CDR1 SGHVS, CDR2 FQNEAQ. The length of the CDR3 is 12 residues. This chain's CDR3 is CAYRDLGETQYF. The CDR3 DNA sequence: TGTGCTTACAGGGACCTCGGAGAGACCCAGTACTTC.

This clonotype has ten or more counts. This chain uses TRBV6-4 with TRBJ1-6, with 9 bases matching TRBD1. The CDR3 is 13 residues long. Trimming removed 8 bases from V and 5 bases from J; junction bases left unmatched: 1. Per germline, CDR1 MRHNA and CDR2 SNTAGT. The CDR3 coding sequence is TGTGCCAGCCGGGACAGGGATAATTCACCCCTCCACTTT. Encoded protein: CASRDRDNSPLHF.

The CDR3 DNA sequence: TGTGCCAGCAGCGTAGCGCCACACGAACAAGAGACCCAGTACTTC. Its translation: CASSVAPHEQETQYF. The rearrangement uses TRBV9 and TRBJ2-5; D is uncertain. V shed 0 bases and J shed 2 bases, with 11 bases lying between them. The length of the CDR3 is 15 residues. CDR1 is SGDLS and CDR2 is YYNGEE in the germline V gene.

The DNA of the CDR3 is TGTGCCAGCAGCTTAACGTGGGAGAGGGGCTACGAGCAGTACTTC. Translation: CASSLTWERGYEQYF. This chain connects TRBV11-2 to TRBJ2-7; perhaps D is TRBD1 or TRBD2 (5 bases each). This CDR3 comprises 15 residues. Germline CDR1 SGHAT, CDR2 FQNNGV. V was pared by 2 bases and J by 3 bases, with 14 bases between.

This clonotype has a count of ten or more. This sequence joins TRBV6-6 and TRBJ2-1, with D possibly matching TRBD2 (5 bases). The germline gives CDR1 MNHNY, CDR2 SVGAGI (reference sequence). V was pared by 0 bases and J by 0 bases, with 15 bases between. The CDR3 length is 18 residues. CDR3: CASSYSNLAPSSYNEQFF. The CDR3 DNA reads TGTGCCAGCAGTTACTCGAACCTAGCACCGAGCTCCTACAATGAGCAGTTCTTC.

This clonotype has at least ten counts. V is TRBV7-6 and J is TRBJ2-7; 14 bases agree with TRBD2. V shed 4 bases, J shed 1 base, and the junction held 3 bases outside the gene matches. In germline, CDR1 is SGHVS, CDR2 FNYEAQ. CDR3 length: 16 amino acids. CDR3: CASSSGTSGGSYEQYF. CDR3 sequence (DNA): TGTGCCAGCAGCTCCGGGACTAGCGGGGGATCCTACGAGCAGTACTTC.

The chain combines TRBV19 with TRBJ2-7, with 11 bases fitting TRBD2. The J segment lost 3 bases and the V segment lost 4 bases, leaving 8 bases of the junction unmatched. This CDR3 spans 16 amino acids. Germline CDR1 is LNHDA and CDR2 is SQIVND (reference sequence). The DNA for the CDR3 is TGTGCCAGTAGTAGAGCCGGGACTAGCGGAAACTACGAGCAGTACTTC. Translating gives CASSRAGTSGNYEQYF.

The table lists this clonotype with a few counts. The chain couples TRBV29-1 to TRBJ1-1, with 8 bases matching TRBD1. Per germline, CDR1 SQVTM and CDR2 ANQGSEA. The CDR3 consists of 12 residues. The J segment lost 13 bases and the V segment lost 5 bases, leaving 12 bases of the junction unmatched. The CDR3 loop is CSVRVEDRVVFF. DNA for the CDR3: TGCAGCGTTCGGGTGGAGGACAGGGTGGTTTTCTTT.

The CDR3 reads CASSLGPGASYSGNTIYF. CDR3 in DNA: TGCGCCAGCAGCTTGGGCCCCGGGGCCAGCTACTCTGGAAACACCATATATTTT. The chain combines TRBV5-1 with TRBJ1-3; TRBD1 is a possible D gene (5 bases). The CDR3 covers 18 residues. Trimming pared 0 bases from V and 0 bases from J, leaving 16 bases between. CDR1 is SGHRS, CDR2 YFSETQ, per germline.

V gene TRBV4-3 combines with J gene TRBJ2-1; D is ambiguous. This CDR3 comprises 17 residues. Germline CDR1 is LGHNA and CDR2 is YSLEER. The germline V and J ends were trimmed by 1 base and 2 bases, with 15 bases remaining between them. In DNA form, the CDR3 reads TGCGCCAGCAGCCAAGTTGGTATTGGCGGCACCTACAATGAGCAGTTCTTC. It is translated as CASSQVGIGGTYNEQFF.

This clonotype was detected a few times. The chain recombines TRBV28 with TRBJ2-3; the D call may be TRBD1 or TRBD2 (5 bases each). Germline V gene data show CDR1 as MDHEN and CDR2 as SYDVKM. V was clipped by 6 bases and J by 3 bases, with 13 bases between them. The CDR3 runs to 14 residues. The CDR3 sequence: CASRGEIWTDTQYF. CDR3 sequence (DNA): TGTGCCAGCAGGGGGGAGATTTGGACAGATACGCAGTATTTT.